This T cell receptor (beta chain) was captured by sequencing in a study of blood T cell repertoires in COVID-19. Per germline, CDR1 MDHEN and CDR2 SYDVKM. This CDR3 has 17 residues. Unmatched junction bases numbered 17, after V lost 8 bases and J lost 5 bases. The study assigned cohorts using participant-reported clinical history. Data came from immunoSEQ multiplex PCR; TCRdb stores just in-frame clones and leaves some out. The sample carries around 160,000 clones, 84% recorded once. This sequence originates from a woman aged 45 to 65 who had been exposed to COVID-19. The V gene is TRBV28, the J gene TRBJ2-3, with TRBD2 matching 9 bases. The sequencing input was PBMCs or T cells enriched from blood (not recorded which). The CDR3 DNA reads TGTGCCAGCCCACCCGCGGGAGGGTTTCCCCCTCGAGATACGCAGTATTTT. It specifies CASPPAGGFPPRDTQYF.